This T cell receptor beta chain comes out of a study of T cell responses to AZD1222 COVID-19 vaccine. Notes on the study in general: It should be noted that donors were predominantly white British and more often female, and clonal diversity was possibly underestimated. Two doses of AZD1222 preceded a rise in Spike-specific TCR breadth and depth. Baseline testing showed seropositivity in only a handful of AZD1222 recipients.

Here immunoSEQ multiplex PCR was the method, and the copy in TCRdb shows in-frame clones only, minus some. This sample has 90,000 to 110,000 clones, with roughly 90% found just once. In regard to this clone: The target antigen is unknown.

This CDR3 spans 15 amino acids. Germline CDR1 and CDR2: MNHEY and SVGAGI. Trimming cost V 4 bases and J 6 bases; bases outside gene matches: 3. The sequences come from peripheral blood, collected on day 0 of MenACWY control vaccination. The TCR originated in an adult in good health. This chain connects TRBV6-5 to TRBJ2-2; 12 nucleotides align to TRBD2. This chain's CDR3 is CASSWTSGDAGELFF. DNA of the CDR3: TGTGCCAGCAGTTGGACTAGCGGGGACGCCGGGGAGCTGTTTTTT.